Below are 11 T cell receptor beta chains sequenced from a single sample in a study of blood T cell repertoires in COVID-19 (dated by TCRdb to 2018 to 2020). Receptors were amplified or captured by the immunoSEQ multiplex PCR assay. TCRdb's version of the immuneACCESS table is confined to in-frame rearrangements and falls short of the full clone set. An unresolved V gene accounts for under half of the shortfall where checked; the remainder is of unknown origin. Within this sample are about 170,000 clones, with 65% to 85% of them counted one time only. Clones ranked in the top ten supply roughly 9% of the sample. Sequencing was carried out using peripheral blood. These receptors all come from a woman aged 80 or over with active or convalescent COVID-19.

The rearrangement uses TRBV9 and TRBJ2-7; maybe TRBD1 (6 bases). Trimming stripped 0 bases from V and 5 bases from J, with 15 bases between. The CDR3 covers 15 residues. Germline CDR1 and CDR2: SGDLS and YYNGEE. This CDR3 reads CASSVEGVPRHEQYF. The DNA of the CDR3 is TGTGCCAGCAGCGTAGAGGGGGTCCCCCGACACGAGCAGTACTTC.

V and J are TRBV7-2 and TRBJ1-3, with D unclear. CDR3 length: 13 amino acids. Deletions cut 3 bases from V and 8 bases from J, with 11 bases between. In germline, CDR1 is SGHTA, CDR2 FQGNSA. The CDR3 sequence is CASSFYSGDTIYF. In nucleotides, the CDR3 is TGTGCCAGCAGCTTTTATTCCGGTGACACCATATATTTT.

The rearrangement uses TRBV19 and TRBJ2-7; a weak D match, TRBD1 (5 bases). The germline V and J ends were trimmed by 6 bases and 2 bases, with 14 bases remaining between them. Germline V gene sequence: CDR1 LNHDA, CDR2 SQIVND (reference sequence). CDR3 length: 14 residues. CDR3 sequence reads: CASSPRAIPYEQYF. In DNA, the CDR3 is TGTGCCAGTAGCCCCAGGGCAATCCCCTACGAGCAGTACTTC. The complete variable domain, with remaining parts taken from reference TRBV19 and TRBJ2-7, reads DGGITQSPKYLFRKEGQNVTLSCEQNLNHDAMYWYRQDPGQGLRLIYYSQIVNDFQKGDIAEGYSVSREKKESFPLTVTSAQKNPTAFYLCASSPRAIPYEQYFGPGTRLTVT.

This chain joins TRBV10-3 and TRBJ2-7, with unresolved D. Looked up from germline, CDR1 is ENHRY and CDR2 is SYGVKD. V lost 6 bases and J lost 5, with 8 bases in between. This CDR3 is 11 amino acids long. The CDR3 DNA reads TGTGCCATCAGGCACGAGGACGAGCAGTACTTC. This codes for CAIRHEDEQYF.

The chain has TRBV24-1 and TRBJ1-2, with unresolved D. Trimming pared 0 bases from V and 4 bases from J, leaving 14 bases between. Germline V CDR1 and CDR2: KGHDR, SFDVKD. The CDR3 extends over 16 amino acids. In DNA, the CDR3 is TGTGCCACCAGTGATTTGCATAATGTCGGGATCTATGGCTACACCTTC. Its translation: CATSDLHNVGIYGYTF.

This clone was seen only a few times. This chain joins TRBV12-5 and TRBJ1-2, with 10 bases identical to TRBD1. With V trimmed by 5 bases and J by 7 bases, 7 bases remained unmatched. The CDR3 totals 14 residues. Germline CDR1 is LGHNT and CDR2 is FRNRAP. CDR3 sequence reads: CASGEGQGLGGYTF. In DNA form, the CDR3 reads TGTGCTAGTGGTGAGGGACAGGGGTTGGGTGGCTACACCTTC.

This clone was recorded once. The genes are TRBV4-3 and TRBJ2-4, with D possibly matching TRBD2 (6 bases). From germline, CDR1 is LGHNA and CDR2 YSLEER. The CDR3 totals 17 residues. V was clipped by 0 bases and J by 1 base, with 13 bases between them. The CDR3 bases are TGCGCCAGCAGCCAAGATGAAGGGGAGGCGGCCAAAAACATTCAGTACTTC. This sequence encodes CASSQDEGEAAKNIQYF.

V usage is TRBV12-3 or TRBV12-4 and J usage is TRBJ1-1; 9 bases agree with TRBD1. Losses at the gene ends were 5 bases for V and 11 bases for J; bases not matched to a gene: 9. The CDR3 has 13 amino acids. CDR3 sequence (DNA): TGTGCCAGCAGTGGGACAGGGCCCTGGGGGGCTTTCTTT. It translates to CASSGTGPWGAFF.

The CDR3 coding sequence is TGCAGCGTTGAATCGGGGGACACTGAAGCTTTCTTT. It yields the protein CSVESGDTEAFF. V gene TRBV29-1 combines with J gene TRBJ1-1; D is possibly TRBD1 (5 bases). The CDR3 covers 12 residues. Trimming took off 2 bases at V and 3 bases at J, with 7 bases between the two ends. From germline, CDR1 is SQVTM and CDR2 ANQGSEA.

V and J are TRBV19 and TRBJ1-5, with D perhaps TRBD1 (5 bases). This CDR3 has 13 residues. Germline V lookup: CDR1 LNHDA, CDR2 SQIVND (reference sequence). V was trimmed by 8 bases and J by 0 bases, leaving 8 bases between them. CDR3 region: CASGHHSNQPQHF. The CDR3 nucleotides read TGTGCCAGTGGACACCATAGCAATCAGCCCCAGCATTTT.

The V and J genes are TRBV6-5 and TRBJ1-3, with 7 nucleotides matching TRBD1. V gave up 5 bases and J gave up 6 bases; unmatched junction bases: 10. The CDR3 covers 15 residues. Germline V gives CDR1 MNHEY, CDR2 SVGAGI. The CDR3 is CASSLQQGPPNTIYF. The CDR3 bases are TGTGCCAGCAGTCTCCAACAGGGGCCCCCAAACACCATATATTTT.